This TCR beta chain was sequenced during a study of identical twins. About this clonotype: The antigen remains undetermined.

The CDR3 runs 16 residues. Germline CDR1 reads SGHTA; CDR2 reads FQGNSA. General observations from the study: The analysis was cross-sectional rather than longitudinal within donors.

Each CDR3 protein gets one entry after TCRdb re-called the 5' RACE reads with MiXCR. The table lists approximately 1.8 million distinct CDR3 sequences, around 33% of them singletons. The genes are TRBV7-2 and TRBJ2-4; D is unclear. The DNA end lines up better with TRBJ2-7; the J call may be wrong. The TCR was taken from a newborn girl in good health. The sequenced sample was cord blood. The CDR3 spells CASSWSAVGYPYEQYF. The CDR3 nucleotides read TGTGCCAGCAGCTGGAGTGCTGTGGGCTATCCCTACGAGCAGTACTTC.